This T cell receptor (beta chain) came from a study of CD8 T cell repertoires and HIV-1 epitope variants (dated by TCRdb to 2018 to 2020). The study in broad terms: Twenty-five peptides representing autologous and known Gag and Nef epitope variants were each used to stimulate T cells in separate culture wells. The control conditions were a CMV, EBV and flu peptide pool, the Ebola AY9 epitope as a negative control, and a well with no peptide. The epitopes tested were three Gag epitope families plus Nef HW9 and YT9. T cells were enriched using the EasySep Human T Cell Enrichment Kit and then co-cultured with an equal number of autologous T cell-negative cells acting as antigen-presenting cells. The cultures were grown for 10 days in IMDM with gentamicin, and half of the media was changed on days 3 and 7 with IL-2, IL-7 and IL-15 added. A 1M T cell aliquot was kept as an uncultured baseline condition, separate from the roughly 90 T cell cultures. Running each culture condition in triplicate, except for one peptide done in duplicate, gave a total of approximately 83 T cell cultures.

Sequencing of TCR beta CDR3 regions was done on the immunoSEQ platform at survey depth. The QIAamp DNA micro kit was used to extract genomic DNA from every cultured and uncultured CD8+ T cell population. Turning to the authors' computational methods: Samples with fewer than 5,000 productive reads were excluded, which removed about 6% of the roughly 80 HIV peptide-stimulated cultures. A MANAFEST web app trimmed sequences to CDR3 and removed nonproductive sequences, CDR3s under 5 amino acids, and those not starting C or ending F/W. To count as antigen-specific, a clonotype had to be expanded in at least 2 of 3 replicates compared with the no-peptide control at FDR 0.01, and only within one epitope family. A frequency at least fivefold higher than in wells stimulated with peptides from other epitope families was additionally required for specific clonotypes. TCRdb mirrors the immuneACCESS table, restricted to in-frame sequences. Some clones are absent from its copies; in checked studies, under half trace to an unresolved V gene, and the reason for the others is unknown. That table gives V, J and clone size, and the DNA gave D and trimming. In this sample the table shows 6,000 or so clones, about two thirds of which occur a single time. The ten top clones hold 35% to 50% of the sample.

In the germline V gene (reference sequence), CDR1 corresponds to MNHEY and CDR2 to SMNVEV. Taken from cysteine to phenylalanine, the CDR3 has 15 residues. Solely the CDR3 DNA is kept, with 45 bases framed from the first base. A distance of 19 bases separates the germline ends of V and J, which lose 7 bases and 3 bases respectively. What the authors observed across the whole study: The assay identified only TCR beta chains and indicated proliferation to antigen, not T cell function or cytokine profile. Five clonotypes recognized the Nef KF9 family and one the HW9 family, with no responses to the TAALDMSHF plasma variant. Of the nine antigen-specific TCR beta clonotypes identified, roughly 6 appeared cross-reactive for autologous or known escape epitope variants.

The EasySep Human CD8+ T Cell Enrichment Kit was used on day 10 to isolate CD8+ T cells from every culture. This clone was counted a few times. The specificity of this receptor is unknown. One base away there is no much larger clone; base qualities are not given. The receptor comes from a male donor with HIV. Rearrangement joined TRBV27 to TRBJ2-7; the D gene could be TRBD1 or TRBD2, each one agreeing over 7 bases. Sequenced: cultured CD8+ T cells derived from PBMCs. The CDR3 protein is CASTPGGDSNYEQYF. The bases are TGTGCCAGCACTCCTGGGGGGGACAGCAACTACGAGCAGTACTTC.